One sample yielded the 9 T cell receptor beta chains listed below, sequenced in a study of cytomegalovirus exposure and HLA in healthy donors. With 60 Vbeta and 13 Jbeta primers, the PCR was carried out. Sequencing used immunoSEQ multiplex PCR; TCRdb keeps in-frame clones, though not all of them. The table has about 230,000 clones, 70% to 85% seen once. Specimen: PBMCs. Source of these receptors: a middle-aged woman in good health and CMV-seronegative.

The J gene is TRBJ1-4, the V gene TRBV28; 9 nucleotides agree with TRBD1. From germline, CDR1 is MDHEN and CDR2 SYDVKM. This CDR3 spans 14 amino acids. Unmatched junction bases numbered 9, after V lost 10 bases and J lost 6 bases. CDR3 nucleotide sequence: TGTGCCACCAAGACCGGGACAGGGTATGAAAAACTGTTTTTT. It yields the protein CATKTGTGYEKLFF.

The chain links TRBV27 to TRBJ2-1; 9 nucleotides line up with TRBD2. Germline CDR1 MNHEY, CDR2 SMNVEV (reference sequence). After removal of 5 bases from V and 7 bases from J, the junction contained 12 bases not matched to a gene. CDR3 length: 16 amino acids. The chain's CDR3 is CASSGSQAGGRNEQFF. The CDR3 DNA sequence: TGTGCCAGCAGTGGATCTCAAGCGGGGGGTCGAAATGAGCAGTTCTTC.

The gene calls are TRBV6-4 and TRBJ1-1, with D maybe TRBD1 (6 bases). Germline CDR1 MRHNA, CDR2 SNTAGT. Trimming pared 6 bases from V and 11 bases from J, leaving 19 bases between. The CDR3 length is 13 residues. CDR3 sequence: CASSSGQYGAAFF. The CDR3 nucleotides read TGTGCCAGCAGCTCTGGACAGTACGGGGCGGCTTTCTTT.

The gene calls are TRBV14 and TRBJ2-7; 11 nucleotides agree with TRBD1. The CDR3 length is 15 residues. J was trimmed by 3 bases and V by 1 base; bases with no gene match: 2. From germline, CDR1 is SGHDN and CDR2 FVKESK. The DNA of the CDR3 is TGTGCCAGCAGCCAAGCGGGGACAGGGGGCTACGAGCAGTACTTC. Its translation is CASSQAGTGGYEQYF.

This sequence joins TRBV19 and TRBJ2-7, with D perhaps matching TRBD2 (7 bases). V was clipped by 6 bases and J by 2 bases, with 17 bases between them. CDR3 length equals 15 residues. In germline, CDR1 is LNHDA, CDR2 SQIVND (reference sequence). The CDR3, as DNA: TGTGCCAGTAGCCGTTCGGCGGGGGCCCCCTACGAGCAGTACTTC. Translation: CASSRSAGAPYEQYF. Variable domain in full (rest from reference TRBV19 and TRBJ2-7): DGGITQSPKYLFRKEGQNVTLSCEQNLNHDAMYWYRQDPGQGLRLIYYSQIVNDFQKGDIAEGYSVSREKKESFPLTVTSAQKNPTAFYLCASSRSAGAPYEQYFGPGTRLTVT.

V is TRBV2 and J is TRBJ2-1; a weak D match, TRBD1 (6 bases). The CDR3 extends over 12 amino acids. The ends were cut back, 2 bases at V and 9 bases at J, with 8 bases in the middle. Germline-derived CDR1 and CDR2 are SNHLY and FYNNEI. The CDR3 region has the DNA TGTGCCAGCAGTGAAAAAGGGGGTGAGCAGTTCTTC. Amino acids: CASSEKGGEQFF.

On this clone itself: The junction departs from germline at one end; a sequencing error may be responsible. Within the sample, other DNA sequences also encode this same CDR3. V usage is TRBV7-6 and J usage is TRBJ2-3; 12 nucleotides line up with TRBD2. The CDR3 sequence is 14 residues long. Germline V gene sequence: CDR1 SGHVS, CDR2 FNYEAQ. CDR3 region: CASSLAGGADTQYF. CDR3 DNA sequence: TGTGCCAGCAGCCTAGCGGGGGGGGCAGATACGCAGTATTTT.

This clone was seen a single time. This chain links TRBV20-1 with TRBJ1-2; D is undetermined. Per the germline V gene, CDR1 is DFQATT and CDR2 is SNEGSKA (reference sequence). The CDR3 extends over 9 amino acids. Trimming removed 5 bases from V and 6 bases from J, with 4 bases in between. The CDR3 DNA reads as TGCAGTGCTGTAAATGGCTACACCTTC. This translates into CSAVNGYTF.

The chain combines TRBV9 with TRBJ2-3, with 11 bases matching TRBD2. Trimming cost V 3 bases and J 3 bases; bases outside gene matches: 9. Germline assignment: CDR1 SGDLS and CDR2 YYNGEE. The CDR3 sequence is 17 residues long. The CDR3 DNA is TGTGCCAGCAGCGGGTTTTTAGCGGGGGGGCCAACAGATACGCAGTATTTT. This encodes CASSGFLAGGPTDTQYF. The variable domain in full, with the rest retrieved from reference TRBV9 and TRBJ2-3, is DSGVTQTPKHLITATGQRVTLRCSPRSGDLSVYWYQQSLDQGLQFLIQYYNGEERAKGNILERFSAQQFPDLHSELNLSSLELGDSALYFCASSGFLAGGPTDTQYFGPGTRLTVL.